This T cell receptor beta chain emerged from a study of shared T cell receptors in the human thymus. J was trimmed by 2 bases and V by 1 base; bases with no gene match: 11. This CDR3 contains 17 residues. The V gene's germline CDR1 is SGHDN and CDR2 FVKESK. Assay used: immunoSEQ multiplex PCR; TCRdb lists only in-frame clones, some missing. The data contain hundreds of thousands of clones, roughly 94% of them singletons. Specimen: thymocytes. The chain employs TRBV14 and TRBJ2-7; 7 bases agree with TRBD2. This receptor was obtained from a human donor. This CDR3 is CASSQAVRPSGPYEQYF. The CDR3 DNA reads TGTGCCAGCAGCCAAGCAGTAAGGCCTAGCGGACCCTACGAGCAGTACTTC.